This section outlines one T cell receptor (beta chain) sequence together with its context. Its matching antigen is unknown. This CDR3 spans 14 amino acids. CDR1 SGHAT and CDR2 FQNNGV come from the germline V gene. V was clipped by 5 bases and J by 6 bases, with 17 bases between them. The data were taken from a study of regulatory T cells in long-lasting Graves disease. Turning to the study itself: Persistent Graves' disease meant over 5 years of antithyroid drugs with positive TSH receptor antibodies. General study findings and limits: Persistent patients had a count of shared public clonotypes (2,741) that exceeded that of new patients (around 970). Among samples with persistent disease, TRBV28, TRBJ1-2 and TRBJ2-5 were favored.

Time point reported: persistent/refractory GD, antithyroid drugs over 5 years with positive TRAb. PBMC RNA served as the TCR library source. It was an endocrinology department in Xi'an, China, that provided the patients. With iRepertoire HTBI primers and Arm-PCR of CDR3 regions, TCR beta libraries were built. Via MiXCR, TCRdb re-called the multiplex PCR reads, giving one row per CDR3 protein. The data contain 400,000 to 500,000 distinct CDR3 sequences, under 25% of them singletons. This chain links TRBV11-2 with TRBJ2-7, with D tentatively TRBD1 or TRBD2 (5 bases each). The TCR comes from a female donor with Graves disease. The source was peripheral blood mononuclear cells (PBMCs), collected when the disease was refractory, from a patient treated with antithyroid drugs. CDR3 bases: TGTGCCAGCAGCCCGGGGACGGGCTTCGGCGAGCAGTACTTC. It codes for CASSPGTGFGEQYF.